This TCR beta chain stems from a study of blood T cell repertoires in COVID-19. Looking at the study overall: Sample material is recorded as cDNA or gDNA derived from T cells, B-cell-depleted T cells, or PBMCs.

Those enrolled, adults aged roughly 18 to 100 years, came from about 24 US areas. Participants' own reports of clinical history determined their cohort assignment. The authors' processing: Reference gene primer amplification in the assay estimated nucleated cell counts. Produced via immunoSEQ multiplex PCR; TCRdb's table is partial and in-frame only. V and J calls and clone size are copied from that table; D and trimming were computed from the DNA. The sample includes 120,000 to 150,000 clones, just under 85% of them seen just once. This CDR3 is built from 14 residues. Germline CDR1 LGHDT, CDR2 YNNKEL (reference sequence). Trimming at V came to 4 bases and at J to 8 bases, leaving 7 bases not matched to a gene.

This chain links TRBV3-1 (or the pseudogene TRBV3-2) with TRBJ1-2; 10 nucleotides match TRBD1. The receptor was derived from a woman in her forties or fifties with acute COVID-19. Sequenced: PBMCs or T cells enriched from blood (not recorded which). The CDR3 DNA sequence: TGTGCCAGCAGCCCCAAGGGACAGGGGACAGGCTACACCTTC. Protein: CASSPKGQGTGYTF.